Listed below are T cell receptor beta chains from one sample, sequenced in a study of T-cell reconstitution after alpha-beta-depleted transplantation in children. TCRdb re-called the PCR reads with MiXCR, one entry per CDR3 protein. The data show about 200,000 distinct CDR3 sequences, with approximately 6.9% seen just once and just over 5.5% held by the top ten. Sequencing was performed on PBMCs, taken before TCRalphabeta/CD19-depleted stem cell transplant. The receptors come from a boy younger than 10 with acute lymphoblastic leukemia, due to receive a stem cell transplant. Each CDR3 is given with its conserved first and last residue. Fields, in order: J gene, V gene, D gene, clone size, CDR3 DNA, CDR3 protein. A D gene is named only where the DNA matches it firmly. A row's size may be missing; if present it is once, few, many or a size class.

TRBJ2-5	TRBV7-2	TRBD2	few	TGTGCCAGCAGCTTACGGACTAGCGGGGGGGCAGAAGAGACCCAGTACTTC	CASSLRTSGGAEETQYF
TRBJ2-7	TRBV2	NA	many	TGTGCCAGCAGCGGGCCACGGGAAGAGCAGTACTTC	CASSGPREEQYF
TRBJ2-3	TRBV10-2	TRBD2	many	TGCGCCAGCAGTGTAGCGGGGGAGGGAGATACGCAGTATTTT	CASSVAGEGDTQYF
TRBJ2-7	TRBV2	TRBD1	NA	TGTGCCAGCAGTCGGGACAGGGGCCCCGAGCAGTGCTTC	CASSRDRGPEQCF
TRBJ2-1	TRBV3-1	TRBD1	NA	TGTGCCAGCAGCCAAGATCGGGGGACAGGGAAAAACAATGAGCAGTTCTTC	CASSQDRGTGKNNEQFF
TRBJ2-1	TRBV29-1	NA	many	TGCAGCGATAACAATGAGCAGTTCTTC	CSDNNEQFF
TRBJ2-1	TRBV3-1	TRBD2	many	TGTGCCAGCAGCCAAATAGCGGGGGCTAACAATGAGCAGTTCTTC	CASSQIAGANNEQFF
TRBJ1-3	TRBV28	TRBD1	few	TGTGCCAGCAGTTTCGGACAGGGAATCCGTAACACCATATATTTT	CASSFGQGIRNTIYF
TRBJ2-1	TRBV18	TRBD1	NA	TGTGCCAGCTGGGAACAGGGGCTAGATTCCAATGAGCAGTTCTTC	CASWEQGLDSNEQFF
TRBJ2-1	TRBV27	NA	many	TGTGCCAGCAGTGATTACAATGAGCAGTTCTTC	CASSDYNEQFF